These 5 T cell receptor beta chains originate from one sample sequenced in a study of beta chain features in type 1 diabetes. Every bit of the isolated RNA underwent reverse transcription, so sequencing read expressed TCRB transcripts. Using immunoSEQ multiplex PCR, the repertoire was profiled, and TCRdb retains in-frame clones only, with some absent. The sample records more than 550,000 clones, about 14% being singletons. The antigens these receptors bind are not known. Regarding the study as a whole: Shortening of TCRB CDR3s, moderate but significant, appeared in all four CD4+ subsets of Type 1 diabetes patients.

Sample: naive CD4+ T cells from blood. These receptors were taken from a man aged 18-30 years with type 1 diabetes.

The gene calls are TRBV30 and TRBJ2-2, with 9 bases identical to TRBD1. Losses at the gene ends were 2 bases for V and 5 bases for J; bases not matched to a gene: 3. Germline V gene data show CDR1 as GTSNPN and CDR2 as SVGIG (reference sequence). This CDR3 is built from 14 residues. The CDR3 nucleotides are TGTGCCTGGAGTCCAGACAGGGGGACCGGGGAGCTGTTTTTT. It specifies CAWSPDRGTGELFF.

The gene calls are TRBV9 and TRBJ2-7; 7 bases are shared with TRBD1. V lost 1 base, J lost 5 bases, and 6 bases stayed unmatched. The CDR3 spans 14 residues. Looked up from germline, CDR1 is SGDLS and CDR2 is YYNGEE. In DNA form, the CDR3 reads TGTGCCAGCAGCGTAAGGAACAGGGGTGACGAGCAGTACTTC. Translated: CASSVRNRGDEQYF.

The V gene is TRBV5-6, the J gene TRBJ2-2; 11 positions agree with TRBD1. V trimming: 4 bases; J trimming: 5 bases; junction bases outside the gene matches: 7. This CDR3 spans 16 amino acids. Germline V lookup: CDR1 SGHDT, CDR2 YYEEEE. CDR3 nucleotide sequence: TGTGCCAGCAGCCCGGACAGGGGGCGATCTACCGGGGAGCTGTTTTTT. It specifies CASSPDRGRSTGELFF.

The sample holds a few counts of this clone. The chain joins TRBV6-5 to TRBJ2-4, with 8 nucleotides matching TRBD2. CDR3 size: 16 residues. Trimming removed 0 bases from V and 0 bases from J; junction bases left unmatched: 1. Germline CDR1 MNHEY, CDR2 SVGAGI. In DNA form, the CDR3 reads TGTGCCAGCAGTTACTCCCTAGCGGGAGCCAAAAACATTCAGTACTTC. Translation gives CASSYSLAGAKNIQYF.

The chain joins TRBV28 to TRBJ1-5; 7 bases fit TRBD1. The trim removed 6 bases at V and 6 bases at J, leaving 8 bases unmatched. Germline loops: CDR1 MDHEN, CDR2 SYDVKM. The CDR3 contains 14 residues. CDR3 protein: CASRGQIGTQPQHF. The CDR3 coding sequence is TGTGCCAGCAGGGGACAGATCGGGACTCAGCCCCAGCATTTT.